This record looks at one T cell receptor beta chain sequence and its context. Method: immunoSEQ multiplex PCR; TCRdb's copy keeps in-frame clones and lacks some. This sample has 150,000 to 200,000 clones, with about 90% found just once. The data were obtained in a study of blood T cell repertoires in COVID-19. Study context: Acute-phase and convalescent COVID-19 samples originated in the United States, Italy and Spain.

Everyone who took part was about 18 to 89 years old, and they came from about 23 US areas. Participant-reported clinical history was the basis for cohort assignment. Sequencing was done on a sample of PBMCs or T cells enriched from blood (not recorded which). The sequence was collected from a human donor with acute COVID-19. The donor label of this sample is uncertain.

The CDR3 protein is CASVRGNSYEQYF. CDR3 coding DNA: TGTGCCAGCGTCCGGGGGAACTCCTACGAGCAGTACTTC. This chain links TRBV12-3 or TRBV12-4 with TRBJ2-7; D perhaps matches TRBD2 (6 bases). The ends were cut back, 8 bases at V and 0 bases at J, with 11 bases in the middle. The CDR3 has 13 residues.